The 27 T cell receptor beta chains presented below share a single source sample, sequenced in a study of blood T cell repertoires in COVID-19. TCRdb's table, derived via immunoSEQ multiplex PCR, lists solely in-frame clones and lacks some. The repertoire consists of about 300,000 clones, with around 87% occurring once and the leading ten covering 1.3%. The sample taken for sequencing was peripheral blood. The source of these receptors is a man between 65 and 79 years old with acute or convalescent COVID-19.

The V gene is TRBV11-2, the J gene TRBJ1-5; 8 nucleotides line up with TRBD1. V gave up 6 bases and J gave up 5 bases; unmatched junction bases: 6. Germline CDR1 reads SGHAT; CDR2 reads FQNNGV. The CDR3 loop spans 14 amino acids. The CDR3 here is CASRGTGRDQPQHF. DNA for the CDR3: TGTGCCAGCAGGGGGACAGGTAGGGATCAGCCCCAGCATTTT. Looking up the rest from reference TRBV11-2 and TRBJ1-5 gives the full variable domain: EAGVAQSPRYKIIEKRQSVAFWCNPISGHATLYWYQQILGQGPKLLIQFQNNGVVDDSQLPKDRFSAERLKGVDSTLKIQPAKLEDSAVYLCASRGTGRDQPQHFGDGTRLSIL.

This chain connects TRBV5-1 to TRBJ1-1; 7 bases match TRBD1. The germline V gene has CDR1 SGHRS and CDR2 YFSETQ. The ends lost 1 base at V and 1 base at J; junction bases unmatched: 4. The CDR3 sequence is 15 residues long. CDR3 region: CASSLLGQKNTEAFF. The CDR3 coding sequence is TGCGCCAGCAGCTTGTTGGGACAGAAGAACACTGAAGCTTTCTTT.

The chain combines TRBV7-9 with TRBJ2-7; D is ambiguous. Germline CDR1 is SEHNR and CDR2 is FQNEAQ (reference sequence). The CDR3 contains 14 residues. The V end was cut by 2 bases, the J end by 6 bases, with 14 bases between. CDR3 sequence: CASSLQELRGEQYF. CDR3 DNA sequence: TGTGCCAGCAGCTTACAAGAACTCAGAGGCGAGCAGTACTTC. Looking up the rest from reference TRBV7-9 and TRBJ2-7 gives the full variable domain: DTGVSQNPRHKITKRGQNVTFRCDPISEHNRLYWYRQTLGQGPEFLTYFQNEAQLEKSRLLSDRFSAERPKGSFSTLEIQRTEQGDSAMYLCASSLQELRGEQYFGPGTRLTVT.

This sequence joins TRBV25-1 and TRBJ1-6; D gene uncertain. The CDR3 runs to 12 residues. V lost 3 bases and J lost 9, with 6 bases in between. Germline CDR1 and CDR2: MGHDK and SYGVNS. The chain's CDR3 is CASSEIGSPLHF. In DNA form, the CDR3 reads TGTGCCAGCAGTGAGATCGGTTCACCCCTCCACTTT.

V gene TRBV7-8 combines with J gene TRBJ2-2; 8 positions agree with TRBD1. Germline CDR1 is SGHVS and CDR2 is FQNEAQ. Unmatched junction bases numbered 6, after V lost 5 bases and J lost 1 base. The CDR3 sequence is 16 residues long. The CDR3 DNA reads TGTGCCAGCAGCCCCCAGGGGGCTAAGAACACCGGGGAGCTGTTTTTT. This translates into CASSPQGAKNTGELFF.

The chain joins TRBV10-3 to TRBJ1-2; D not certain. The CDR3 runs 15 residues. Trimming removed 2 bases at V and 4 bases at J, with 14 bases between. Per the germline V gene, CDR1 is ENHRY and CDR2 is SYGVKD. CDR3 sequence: CAISEPGGNTYGYTF. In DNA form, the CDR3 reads TGTGCCATCAGTGAGCCCGGCGGGAACACCTATGGCTACACCTTC.

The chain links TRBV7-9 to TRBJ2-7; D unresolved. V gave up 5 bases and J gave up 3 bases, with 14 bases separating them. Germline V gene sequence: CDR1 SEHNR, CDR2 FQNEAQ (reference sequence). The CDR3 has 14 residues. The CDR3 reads CASSPTMPDYEQYF. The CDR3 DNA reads TGTGCCAGCAGCCCGACAATGCCCGACTACGAGCAGTACTTC.

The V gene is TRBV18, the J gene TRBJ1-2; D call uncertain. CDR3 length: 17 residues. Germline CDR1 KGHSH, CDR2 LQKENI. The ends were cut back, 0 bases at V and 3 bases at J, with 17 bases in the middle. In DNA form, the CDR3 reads TGTGCCAGCTCACCACCGGTTGGAGGGATTGGAGACTATGGCTACACCTTC. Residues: CASSPPVGGIGDYGYTF.

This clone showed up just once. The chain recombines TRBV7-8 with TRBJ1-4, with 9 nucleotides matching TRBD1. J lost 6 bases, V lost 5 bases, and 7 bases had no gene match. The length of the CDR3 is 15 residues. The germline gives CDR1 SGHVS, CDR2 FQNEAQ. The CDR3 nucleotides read TGTGCCAGCAGCCCGAGGACAGGGGAGGATGAAAAACTGTTTTTT. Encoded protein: CASSPRTGEDEKLFF.

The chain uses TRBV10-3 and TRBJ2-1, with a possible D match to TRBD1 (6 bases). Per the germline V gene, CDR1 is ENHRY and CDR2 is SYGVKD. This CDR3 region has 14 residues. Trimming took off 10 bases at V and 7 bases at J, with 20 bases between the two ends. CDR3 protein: CATGPGALGNEQFF. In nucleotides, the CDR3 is TGTGCCACAGGCCCAGGGGCTTTAGGGAATGAGCAGTTCTTC.

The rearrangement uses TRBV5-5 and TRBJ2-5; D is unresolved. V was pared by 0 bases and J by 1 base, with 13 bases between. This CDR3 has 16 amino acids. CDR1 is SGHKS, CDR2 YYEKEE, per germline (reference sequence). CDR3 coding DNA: TGTGCCAGCAGCTTGGCGCCCCTTGCCGGCCAAGAGACCCAGTACTTC. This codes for CASSLAPLAGQETQYF. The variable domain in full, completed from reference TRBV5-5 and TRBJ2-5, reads DAGVTQSPTHLIKTRGQQVTLRCSPISGHKSVSWYQQVLGQGPQFIFQYYEKEERGRGNFPDRFSARQFPNYSSELNVNALLLGDSALYLCASSLAPLAGQETQYFGPGTRLLVL.

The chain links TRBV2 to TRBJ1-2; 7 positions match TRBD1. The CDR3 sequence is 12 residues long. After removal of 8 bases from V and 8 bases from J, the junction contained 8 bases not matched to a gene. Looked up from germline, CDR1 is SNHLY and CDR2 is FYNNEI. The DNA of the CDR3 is TGTGCCAGCGGAACAGGGGTGGGGGGCTACACCTTC. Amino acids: CASGTGVGGYTF.

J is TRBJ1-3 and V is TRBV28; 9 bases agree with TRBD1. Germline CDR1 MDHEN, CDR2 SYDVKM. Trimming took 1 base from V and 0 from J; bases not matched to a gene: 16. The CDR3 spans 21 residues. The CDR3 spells CASSLLRQGVPNLRSGNTIYF. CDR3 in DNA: TGTGCCAGCAGTTTATTACGACAGGGGGTCCCCAATCTCCGCTCTGGAAACACCATATATTTT.

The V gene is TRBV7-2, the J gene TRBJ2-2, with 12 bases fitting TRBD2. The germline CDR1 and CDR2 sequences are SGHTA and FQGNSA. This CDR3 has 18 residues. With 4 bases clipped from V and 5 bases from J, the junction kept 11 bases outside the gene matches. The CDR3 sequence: CASSSRVLTSGGTGELFF. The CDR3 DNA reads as TGTGCCAGCAGCTCCCGAGTTCTAACTAGCGGGGGGACCGGGGAGCTGTTTTTT.

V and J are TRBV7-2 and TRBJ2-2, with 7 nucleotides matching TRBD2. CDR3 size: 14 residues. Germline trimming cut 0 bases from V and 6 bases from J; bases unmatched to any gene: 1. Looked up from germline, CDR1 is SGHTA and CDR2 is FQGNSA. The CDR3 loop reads CASSLAGGAGELFF. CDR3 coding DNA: TGTGCCAGCAGCTTAGCGGGAGGGGCCGGGGAGCTGTTTTTT.

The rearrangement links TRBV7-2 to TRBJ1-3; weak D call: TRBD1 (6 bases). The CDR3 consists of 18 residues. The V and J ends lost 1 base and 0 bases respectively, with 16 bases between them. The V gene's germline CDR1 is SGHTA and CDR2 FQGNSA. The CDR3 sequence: CASSLGGGLSSSGNTIYF. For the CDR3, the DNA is TGTGCCAGCAGCTTAGGGGGGGGGCTGTCGAGCTCTGGAAACACCATATATTTT.

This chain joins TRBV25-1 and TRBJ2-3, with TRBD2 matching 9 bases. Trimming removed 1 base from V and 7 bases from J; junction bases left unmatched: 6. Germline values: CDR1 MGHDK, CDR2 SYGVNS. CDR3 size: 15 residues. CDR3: CASSELAGAYNTQYF. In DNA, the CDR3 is TGTGCCAGCAGTGAATTAGCGGGGGCTTACAATACGCAGTATTTT.

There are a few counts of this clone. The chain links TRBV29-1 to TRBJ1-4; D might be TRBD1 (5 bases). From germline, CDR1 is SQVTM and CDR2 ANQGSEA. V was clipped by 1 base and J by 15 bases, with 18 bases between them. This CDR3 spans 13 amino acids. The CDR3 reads CSVEATAPNQMFF. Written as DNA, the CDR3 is TGCAGCGTTGAAGCGACAGCCCCGAACCAAATGTTTTTT.

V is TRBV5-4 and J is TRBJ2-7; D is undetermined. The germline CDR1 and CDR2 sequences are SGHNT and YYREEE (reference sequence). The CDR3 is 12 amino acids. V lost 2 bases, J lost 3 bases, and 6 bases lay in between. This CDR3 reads CASSFSSYEQYF. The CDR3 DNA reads TGTGCCAGCAGCTTTTCCAGCTACGAGCAGTACTTC. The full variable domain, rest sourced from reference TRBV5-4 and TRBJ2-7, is ETGVTQSPTHLIKTRGQQVTLRCSSQSGHNTVSWYQQALGQGPQFIFQYYREEENGRGNFPPRFSGLQFPNYSSELNVNALELDDSALYLCASSFSSYEQYFGPGTRLTVT.

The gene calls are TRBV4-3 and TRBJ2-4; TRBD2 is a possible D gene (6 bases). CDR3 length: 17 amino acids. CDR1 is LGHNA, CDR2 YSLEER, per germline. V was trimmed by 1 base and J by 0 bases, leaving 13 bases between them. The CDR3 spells CASSQVVAAIAKNIQYF. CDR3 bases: TGCGCCAGCAGCCAAGTGGTAGCGGCAATAGCCAAAAACATTCAGTACTTC.

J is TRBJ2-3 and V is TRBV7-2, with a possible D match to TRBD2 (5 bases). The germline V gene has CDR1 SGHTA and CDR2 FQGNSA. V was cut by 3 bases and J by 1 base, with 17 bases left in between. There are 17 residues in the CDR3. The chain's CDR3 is CASSFGLFSAGTDTQYF. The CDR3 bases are TGTGCCAGCAGCTTCGGACTTTTCTCGGCGGGCACAGATACGCAGTATTTT.

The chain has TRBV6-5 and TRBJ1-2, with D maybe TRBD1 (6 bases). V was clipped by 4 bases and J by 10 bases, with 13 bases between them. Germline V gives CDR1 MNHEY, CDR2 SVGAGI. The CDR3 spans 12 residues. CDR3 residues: CASSSGASIYTF. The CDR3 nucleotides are TGTGCCAGCAGTTCAGGGGCTTCAATCTACACCTTC.

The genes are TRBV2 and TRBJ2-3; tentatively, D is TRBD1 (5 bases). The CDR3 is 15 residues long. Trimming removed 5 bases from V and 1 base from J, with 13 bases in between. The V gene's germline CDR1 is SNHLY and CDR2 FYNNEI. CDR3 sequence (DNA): TGTGCCAGCAGTCTCCAGGGATGGGGCACAGATACGCAGTATTTT. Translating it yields CASSLQGWGTDTQYF.

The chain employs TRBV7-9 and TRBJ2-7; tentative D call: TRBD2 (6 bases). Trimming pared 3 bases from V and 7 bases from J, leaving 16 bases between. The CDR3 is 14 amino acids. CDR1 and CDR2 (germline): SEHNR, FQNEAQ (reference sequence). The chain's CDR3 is CASSFPGDLEEQYF. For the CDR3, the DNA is TGTGCCAGCAGCTTTCCTGGGGACTTAGAGGAGCAGTACTTC.

The CDR3 loop is CASSGGPYEQYF. In nucleotides, the CDR3 is TGTGCCAGCAGTGGGGGGCCCTACGAGCAGTACTTC. The chain employs TRBV2 and TRBJ2-7, with D perhaps TRBD1 (6 bases). Germline CDR1 and CDR2: SNHLY and FYNNEI. The CDR3 is 12 amino acids. V was clipped by 4 bases and J by 2 bases, with 6 bases between them.

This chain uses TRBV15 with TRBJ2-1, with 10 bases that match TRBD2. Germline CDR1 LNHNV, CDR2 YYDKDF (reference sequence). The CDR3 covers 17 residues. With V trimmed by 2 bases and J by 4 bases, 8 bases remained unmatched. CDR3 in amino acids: CATSRFSGGNRYNEQFF. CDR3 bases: TGTGCCACCAGCAGATTTAGCGGGGGGAATAGATACAATGAGCAGTTCTTC.

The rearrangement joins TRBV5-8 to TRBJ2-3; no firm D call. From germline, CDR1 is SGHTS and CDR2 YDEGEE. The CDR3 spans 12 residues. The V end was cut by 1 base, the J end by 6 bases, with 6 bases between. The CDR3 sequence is CASSLRSDTQYF. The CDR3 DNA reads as TGTGCCAGCAGCTTGCGTTCCGATACGCAGTATTTT. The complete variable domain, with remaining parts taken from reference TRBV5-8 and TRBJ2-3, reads EAGVTQSPTHLIKTRGQQATLRCSPISGHTSVYWYQQALGLGLQFLLWYDEGEERNRGNFPPRFSGRQFPNYSSELNVNALELEDSALYLCASSLRSDTQYFGPGTRLTVL.